This TCR beta chain was documented in a study of blood T cell repertoires in COVID-19. Assay used: immunoSEQ multiplex PCR; TCRdb lists only in-frame clones, some missing. This sample has some 150,000 clones, with roughly 90% found just once. This clone is a singleton in its sample. This receptor was obtained from a human donor in a cohort sampled during active COVID-19. Sample: peripheral blood.

The CDR3 loop reads CASSERTSGINTQYF. DNA of the CDR3: TGCGCCAGCAGTGAAAGGACTAGCGGGATAAATACGCAGTATTTT. The rearrangement joins TRBV10-1 to TRBJ2-3; 12 bases fit TRBD2. The CDR3 is 15 residues long. The germline gives CDR1 WNHNN, CDR2 SYGVQD (reference sequence). Trimming cost V 3 bases and J 7 bases; bases outside gene matches: 5.